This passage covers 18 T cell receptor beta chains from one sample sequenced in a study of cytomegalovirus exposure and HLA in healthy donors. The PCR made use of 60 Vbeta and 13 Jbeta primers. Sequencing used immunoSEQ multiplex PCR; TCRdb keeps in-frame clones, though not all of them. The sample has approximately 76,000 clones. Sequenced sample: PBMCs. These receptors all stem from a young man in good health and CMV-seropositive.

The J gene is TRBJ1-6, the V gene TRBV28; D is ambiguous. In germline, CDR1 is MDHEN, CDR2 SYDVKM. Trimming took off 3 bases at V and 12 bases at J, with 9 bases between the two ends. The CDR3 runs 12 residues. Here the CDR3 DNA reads TGTGCCAGCAGTTTTCGGAGAGGACCCCTCCACTTT. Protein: CASSFRRGPLHF. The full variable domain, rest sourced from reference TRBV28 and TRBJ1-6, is DVKVTQSSRYLVKRTGEKVFLECVQDMDHENMFWYRQDPGLGLRLIYFSYDVKMKEKGDIPEGYSVSREKKERFSLILESASTNQTSMYLCASSFRRGPLHFGNGTRLTVT.

Here the CDR3 DNA reads TGTGCCAGCAGCCATTATACGGGACAGGGCCACACAGATACGCAGTATTTT. Protein sequence: CASSHYTGQGHTDTQYF. The gene calls are TRBV11-2 and TRBJ2-3, with 9 bases matching TRBD1. Germline V CDR1 and CDR2: SGHAT, FQNNGV. The CDR3 is 17 amino acids. V lost 5 bases, J lost 2 bases, and 11 bases stayed unmatched.

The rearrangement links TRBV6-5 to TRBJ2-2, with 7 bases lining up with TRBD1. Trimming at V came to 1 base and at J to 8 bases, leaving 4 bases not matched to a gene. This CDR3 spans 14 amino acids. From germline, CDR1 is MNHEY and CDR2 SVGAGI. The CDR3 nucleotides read TGTGCCAGCAGTTACTTCGACAGGGTTGGGGAGCTGTTTTTT. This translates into CASSYFDRVGELFF.

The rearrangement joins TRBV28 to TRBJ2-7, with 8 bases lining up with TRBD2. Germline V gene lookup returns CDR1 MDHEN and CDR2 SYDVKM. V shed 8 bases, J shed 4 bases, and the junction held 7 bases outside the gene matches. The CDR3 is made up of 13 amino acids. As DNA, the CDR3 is TGTGCCAGCGAACCGGGACTAGGATACGAGCAGTACTTC. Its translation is CASEPGLGYEQYF.

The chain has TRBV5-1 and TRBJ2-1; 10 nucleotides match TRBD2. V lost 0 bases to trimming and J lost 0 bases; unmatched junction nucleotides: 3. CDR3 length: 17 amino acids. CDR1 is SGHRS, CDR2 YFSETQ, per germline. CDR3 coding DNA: TGCGCCAGCAGCTTGGGACTAGCGGGCCCCTCCTACAATGAGCAGTTCTTC. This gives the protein CASSLGLAGPSYNEQFF.

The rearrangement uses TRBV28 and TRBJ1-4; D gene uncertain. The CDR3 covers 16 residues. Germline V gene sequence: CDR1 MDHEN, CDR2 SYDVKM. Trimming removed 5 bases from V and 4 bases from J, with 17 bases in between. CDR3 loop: CASSPQGRVGNEKLFF. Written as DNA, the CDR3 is TGTGCCAGCAGTCCCCAAGGGCGGGTGGGTAATGAAAAACTGTTTTTT.

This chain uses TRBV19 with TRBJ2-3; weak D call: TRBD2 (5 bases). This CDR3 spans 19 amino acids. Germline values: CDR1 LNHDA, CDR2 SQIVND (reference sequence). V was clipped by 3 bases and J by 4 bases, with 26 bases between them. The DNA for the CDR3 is TGTGCCAGTAGTATGTTCAGCCCCGGAGGACCCGCAGCCCCAGATACGCAGTATTTT. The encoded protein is CASSMFSPGGPAAPDTQYF.

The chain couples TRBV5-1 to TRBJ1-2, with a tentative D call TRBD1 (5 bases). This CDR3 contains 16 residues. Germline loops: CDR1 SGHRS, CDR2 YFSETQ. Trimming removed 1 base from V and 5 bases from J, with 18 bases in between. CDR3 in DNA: TGCGCCAGCAGCTTGTCGGTCTTGGGGGGTTCTTATGGCTACACCTTC. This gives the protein CASSLSVLGGSYGYTF.

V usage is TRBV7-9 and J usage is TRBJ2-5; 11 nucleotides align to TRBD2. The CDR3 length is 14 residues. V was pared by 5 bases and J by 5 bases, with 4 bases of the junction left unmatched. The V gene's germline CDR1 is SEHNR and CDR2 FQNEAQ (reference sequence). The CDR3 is CASSPTSGAETQYF. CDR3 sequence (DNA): TGTGCCAGCAGCCCGACTAGCGGGGCGGAGACCCAGTACTTC.

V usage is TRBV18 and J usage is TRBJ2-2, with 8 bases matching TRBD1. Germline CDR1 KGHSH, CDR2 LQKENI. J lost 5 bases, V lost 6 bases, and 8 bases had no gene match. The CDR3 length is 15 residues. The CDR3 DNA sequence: TGTGCCAGCTCGCCTGGACAGGGCCGAACCGGGGAGCTGTTTTTT. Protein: CASSPGQGRTGELFF.

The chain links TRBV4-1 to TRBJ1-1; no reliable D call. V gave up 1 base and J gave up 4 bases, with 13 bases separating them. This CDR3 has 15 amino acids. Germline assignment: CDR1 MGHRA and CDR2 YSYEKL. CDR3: CASSQVVSRSTEAFF. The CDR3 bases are TGCGCCAGCAGCCAAGTAGTAAGTAGGAGCACTGAAGCTTTCTTT.

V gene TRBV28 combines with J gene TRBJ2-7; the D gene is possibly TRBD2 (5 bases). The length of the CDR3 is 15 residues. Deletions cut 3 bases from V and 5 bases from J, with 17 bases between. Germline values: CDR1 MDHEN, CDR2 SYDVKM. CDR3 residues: CASSFITEVIDEQYF. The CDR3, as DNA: TGTGCCAGCAGTTTCATAACGGAGGTAATTGACGAGCAGTACTTC.

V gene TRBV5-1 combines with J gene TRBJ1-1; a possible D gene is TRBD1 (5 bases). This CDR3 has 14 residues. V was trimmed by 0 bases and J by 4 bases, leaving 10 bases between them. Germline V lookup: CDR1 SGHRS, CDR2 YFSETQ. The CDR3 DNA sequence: TGCGCCAGCAGCTTGGGAGGCGGGGCCACTGAAGCTTTCTTT. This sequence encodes CASSLGGGATEAFF.

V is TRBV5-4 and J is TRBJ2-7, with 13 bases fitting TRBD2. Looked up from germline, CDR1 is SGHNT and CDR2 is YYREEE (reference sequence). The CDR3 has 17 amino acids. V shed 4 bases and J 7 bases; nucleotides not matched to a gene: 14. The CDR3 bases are TGTGCCAGCAGCCCGAGACTAGCGGGGGGTTCCAGAGGGGAGCAGTACTTC. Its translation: CASSPRLAGGSRGEQYF.

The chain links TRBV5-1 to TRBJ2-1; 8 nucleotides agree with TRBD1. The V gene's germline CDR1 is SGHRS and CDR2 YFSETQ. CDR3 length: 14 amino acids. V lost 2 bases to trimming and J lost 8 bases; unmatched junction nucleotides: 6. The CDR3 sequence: CASSFTAGGDEQFF. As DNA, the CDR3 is TGCGCCAGCAGCTTCACGGCAGGGGGCGATGAGCAGTTCTTC.

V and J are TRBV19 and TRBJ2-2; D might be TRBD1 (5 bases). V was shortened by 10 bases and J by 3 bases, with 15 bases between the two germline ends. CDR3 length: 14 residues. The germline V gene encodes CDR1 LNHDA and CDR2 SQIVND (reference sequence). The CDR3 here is CATHRSSDTGELFF. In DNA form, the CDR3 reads TGTGCCACCCACAGGTCGTCGGACACCGGGGAGCTGTTTTTT.

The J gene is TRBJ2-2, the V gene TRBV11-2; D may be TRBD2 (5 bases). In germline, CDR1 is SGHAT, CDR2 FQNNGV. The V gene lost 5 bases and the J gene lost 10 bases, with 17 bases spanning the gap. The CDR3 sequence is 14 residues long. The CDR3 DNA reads TGTGCCAGCAGCCCACGCCCGGGGAATGAGGAGCTGTTTTTT. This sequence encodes CASSPRPGNEELFF. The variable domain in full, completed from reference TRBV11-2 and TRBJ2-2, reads EAGVAQSPRYKIIEKRQSVAFWCNPISGHATLYWYQQILGQGPKLLIQFQNNGVVDDSQLPKDRFSAERLKGVDSTLKIQPAKLEDSAVYLCASSPRPGNEELFFGEGSRLTVL.

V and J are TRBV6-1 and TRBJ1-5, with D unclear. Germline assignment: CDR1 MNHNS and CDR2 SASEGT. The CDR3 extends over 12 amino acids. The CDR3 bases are TGTGCGAGTGAATTAGGCAATCAGCCCCAGCATTTT. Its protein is CASELGNQPQHF.